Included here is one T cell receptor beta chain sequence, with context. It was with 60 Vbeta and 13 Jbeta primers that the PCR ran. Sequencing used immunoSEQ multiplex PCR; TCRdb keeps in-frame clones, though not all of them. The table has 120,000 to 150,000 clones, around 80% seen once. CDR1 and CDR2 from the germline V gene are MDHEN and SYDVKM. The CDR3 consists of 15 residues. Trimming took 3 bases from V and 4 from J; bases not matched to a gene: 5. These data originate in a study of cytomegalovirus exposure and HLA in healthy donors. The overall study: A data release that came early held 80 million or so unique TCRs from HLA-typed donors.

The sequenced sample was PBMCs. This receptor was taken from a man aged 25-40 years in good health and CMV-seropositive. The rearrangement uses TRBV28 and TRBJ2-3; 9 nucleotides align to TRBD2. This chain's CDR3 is CASSFIQREADTQYF. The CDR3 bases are TGTGCCAGCAGTTTTATACAGCGGGAGGCAGATACGCAGTATTTT.